Included here is one T cell receptor beta chain sequence, with context. No antigen is known for it. The CDR3 has 14 residues. V lost 3 bases and J lost 1, with 6 bases in between. Germline CDR1 LNHDA, CDR2 SQIVND (reference sequence). The record originates from a study of cytomegalovirus exposure and HLA in healthy donors. Regarding the study as a whole: What was likely a sequencing artifact was a cluster of highly shared sequence variants. Because they were indistinguishable, some V segments, including TRBV6-2 and TRBV6-3, were excluded.

Researchers ran the PCR with 60 Vbeta and 13 Jbeta primers. The method was immunoSEQ multiplex PCR; TCRdb's version includes in-frame clones alone and lacks a portion of them. The sample has fewer than 110,000 clones, roughly 80% seen once. Sequences were obtained from PBMCs. The receptor was isolated from a man aged 25-40 years in good health and CMV-seronegative. The chain recombines TRBV19 with TRBJ2-2; D gene ambiguous. The CDR3 DNA sequence: TGTGCCAGTAGTATGGGCCAGAACACCGGGGAGCTGTTTTTT. This translates into CASSMGQNTGELFF.